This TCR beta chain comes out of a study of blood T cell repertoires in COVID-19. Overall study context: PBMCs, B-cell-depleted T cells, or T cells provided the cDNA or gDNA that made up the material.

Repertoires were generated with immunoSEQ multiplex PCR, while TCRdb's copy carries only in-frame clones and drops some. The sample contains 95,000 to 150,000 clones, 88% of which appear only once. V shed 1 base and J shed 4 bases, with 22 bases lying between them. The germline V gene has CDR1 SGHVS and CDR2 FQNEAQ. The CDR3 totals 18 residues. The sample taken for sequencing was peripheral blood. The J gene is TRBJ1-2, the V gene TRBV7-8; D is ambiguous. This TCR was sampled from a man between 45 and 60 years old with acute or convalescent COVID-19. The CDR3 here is CASSLGFEGPVRVYGYTF. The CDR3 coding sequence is TGTGCCAGCAGCTTAGGCTTTGAGGGTCCGGTTCGGGTCTATGGCTACACCTTC.